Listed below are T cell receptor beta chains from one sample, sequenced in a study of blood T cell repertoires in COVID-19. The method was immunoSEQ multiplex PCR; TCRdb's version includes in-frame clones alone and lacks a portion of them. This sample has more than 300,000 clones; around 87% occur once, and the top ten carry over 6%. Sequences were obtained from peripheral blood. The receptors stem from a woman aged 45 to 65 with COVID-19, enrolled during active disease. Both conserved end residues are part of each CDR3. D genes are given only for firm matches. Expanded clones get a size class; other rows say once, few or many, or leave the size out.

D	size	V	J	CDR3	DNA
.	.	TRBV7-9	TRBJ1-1	CASSVRGDTEAFF	TGTGCCAGCAGCGTCCGGGGGGACACTGAAGCTTTCTTT
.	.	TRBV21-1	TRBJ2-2	CASSKGQGNTGELFF	TGTGCCAGCAGCAAAGGGCAGGGGAACACCGGGGAGCTGTTTTTT
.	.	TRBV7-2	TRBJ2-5	CASSRSTGTYQETQYF	TGTGCCAGCAGCCGCTCGACAGGGACTTACCAAGAGACCCAGTACTTC
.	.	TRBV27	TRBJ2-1	CASTLALAPYNEQFF	TGTGCCAGCACCCTGGCCCTAGCGCCGTACAATGAGCAGTTCTTC
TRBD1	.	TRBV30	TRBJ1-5	CAWGDSRNQPQHF	TGTGCCTGGGGGGACAGCCGCAATCAGCCCCAGCATTTT
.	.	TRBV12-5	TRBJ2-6	CASGVSGGANVLTF	TGTGCTAGTGGGGTGTCAGGTGGGGCCAACGTCCTGACTTTC
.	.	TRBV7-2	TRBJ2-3	CASSSRGDIKGDTQYF	TGTGCCAGCAGCTCCCGGGGGGACATCAAGGGAGATACGCAGTATTTT
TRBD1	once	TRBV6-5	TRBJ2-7	CASSSTTGVSYEQYF	TGTGCCAGCAGTTCTACGACAGGGGTCTCCTACGAGCAGTACTTC
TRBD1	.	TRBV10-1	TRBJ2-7	CASSAGTGLREQYF	TGCGCCAGCAGCGCCGGGACAGGGTTAAGGGAGCAGTACTTC
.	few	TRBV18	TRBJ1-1	CASSPPGQNTEAFF	TGTGCCAGCTCACCACCGGGACAGAACACTGAAGCTTTCTTT
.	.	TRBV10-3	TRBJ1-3	CAISGGTAPGNTIYF	TGTGCCATCAGTGGGGGGACTGCACCTGGAAACACCATATATTTT
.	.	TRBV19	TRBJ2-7	CASSIAGARYEQYF	TGTGCCAGTAGTATCGCGGGGGCCCGCTACGAGCAGTACTTC
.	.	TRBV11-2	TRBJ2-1	CASSLGLLEQFF	TGTGCCAGCAGCTTAGGACTTTTAGAGCAGTTCTTC
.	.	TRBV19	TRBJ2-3	CASSPQTRRADTQYF	TGTGCCAGTAGTCCCCAGACACGGCGGGCAGATACGCAGTATTTT
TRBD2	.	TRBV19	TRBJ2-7	CASSPTRLAGYEQYF	TGTGCCAGTAGCCCTACCCGCCTAGCGGGGTACGAGCAGTACTTC
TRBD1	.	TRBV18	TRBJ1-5	CASSSTGSSDQPQHF	TGTGCCAGCTCGTCGACAGGGAGTTCAGATCAGCCCCAGCATTTT
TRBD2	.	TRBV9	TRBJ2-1	CASSSSLAPSYNEQFF	TGTGCCAGCAGCAGCTCACTAGCGCCTTCCTACAATGAGCAGTTCTTC
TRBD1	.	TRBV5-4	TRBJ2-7	CASSFSDRAYEQYF	TGTGCCAGCAGCTTCTCCGACAGGGCTTACGAGCAGTACTTC
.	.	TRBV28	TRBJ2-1	CASSLLVAANYNEQFF	TGTGCCAGCAGTTTATTGGTAGCGGCGAACTACAATGAGCAGTTCTTC
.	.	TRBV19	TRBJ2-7	CASSIGQGLSYEQYF	TGTGCCAGTAGTATAGGGCAGGGGCTCTCCTACGAGCAGTACTTC
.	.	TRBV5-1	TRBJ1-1	CASSLYETAEAFF	TGCGCCAGCAGCTTGTACGAGACAGCTGAAGCTTTCTTT
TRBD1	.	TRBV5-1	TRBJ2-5	CASSQDRGETQYF	TGCGCCAGCAGTCAAGACAGGGGAGAGACCCAGTACTTC
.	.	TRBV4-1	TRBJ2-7	CASSQVQAYEQYF	TGCGCCAGCAGCCAAGTTCAGGCTTACGAGCAGTACTTC
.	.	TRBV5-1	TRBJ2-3	CASSSGDVTDTQYF	TGCGCCAGCAGCTCAGGGGATGTGACAGATACGCAGTATTTT
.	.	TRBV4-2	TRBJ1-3	CASSQDLGTSSGNTIYF	TGTGCCAGCAGCCAAGATCTAGGCACCTCCTCTGGAAACACCATATATTTT
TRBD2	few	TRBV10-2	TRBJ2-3	CASRKRGSSTDTQYF	TGCGCCAGCAGGAAGCGGGGATCTAGCACAGATACGCAGTATTTT
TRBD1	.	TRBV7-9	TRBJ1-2	CASSPTGGHFGYTF	TGTGCCAGCAGCCCGACAGGGGGTCACTTTGGCTACACCTTC
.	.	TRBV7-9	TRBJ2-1	CASSLVVGALGEQFF	TGTGCCAGCAGCTTAGTAGTGGGGGCGTTGGGTGAGCAGTTCTTC
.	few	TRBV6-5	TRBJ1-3	CASRPQFSPGNTIYF	TGTGCCAGCAGACCCCAGTTCTCACCTGGAAACACCATATATTTT
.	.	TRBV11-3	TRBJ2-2	CASSLGSSPRSTGELFF	TGTGCCAGCAGCTTAGGGTCCAGCCCTAGGAGCACCGGGGAGCTGTTTTTT
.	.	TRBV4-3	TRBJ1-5	CASSQVLGGSNQPQHF	TGCGCCAGCAGCCAAGTGTTGGGGGGAAGCAATCAGCCCCAGCATTTT
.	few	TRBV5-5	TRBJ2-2	CASSGGGITGELFF	TGTGCCAGCAGCGGTGGGGGGATCACCGGGGAGCTGTTTTTT
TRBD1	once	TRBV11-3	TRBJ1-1	CASSFTGGVSEAFF	TGTGCCAGCAGCTTCACAGGGGGGGTTAGTGAAGCTTTCTTT
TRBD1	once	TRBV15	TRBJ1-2	CATSGTGSGYTF	TGTGCCACCAGCGGGACAGGGTCTGGCTACACCTTC
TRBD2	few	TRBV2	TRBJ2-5	CASRRTSGNQETQYF	TGTGCCAGCAGGAGGACTAGCGGGAACCAAGAGACCCAGTACTTC
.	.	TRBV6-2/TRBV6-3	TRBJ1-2	CASSYGAGIYGYTF	TGTGCCAGCAGTTACGGGGCAGGGATATATGGCTACACCTTC
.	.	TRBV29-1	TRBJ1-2	CSVVRGESYTF	TGCAGCGTTGTACGGGGGGAGAGCTACACCTTC
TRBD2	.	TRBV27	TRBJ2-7	CASSSQTSGIYEQYF	TGTGCCAGCAGTTCCCAGACTAGCGGGATCTACGAGCAGTACTTC
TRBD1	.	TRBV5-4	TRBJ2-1	CASSLAGQGARNEQFF	TGTGCCAGCAGCTTGGCCGGACAGGGGGCGCGGAATGAGCAGTTCTTC
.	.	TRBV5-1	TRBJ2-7	CASRTQVSSYEQYF	TGCGCCAGCAGGACACAGGTTAGCTCCTACGAGCAGTACTTC
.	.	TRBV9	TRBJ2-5	CASSPTGGGNRGETQYF	TGTGCCAGCAGCCCCACCGGAGGCGGGAACAGGGGAGAGACCCAGTACTTC
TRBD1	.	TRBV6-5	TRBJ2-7	CASRLPGQVNEQYF	TGTGCCAGCAGACTCCCGGGACAGGTAAACGAGCAGTACTTC
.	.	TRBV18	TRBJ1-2	CASSPDTEYGYTF	TGTGCCAGCTCACCCGATACAGAGTATGGCTACACCTTC
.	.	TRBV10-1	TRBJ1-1	CASRDNRNTEAFF	TGCGCCAGCAGAGATAATAGGAACACTGAAGCTTTCTTT
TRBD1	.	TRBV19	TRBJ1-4	CASRRMGDSFLNEKLFF	TGTGCCAGTCGTAGGATGGGGGACAGTTTTCTTAATGAAAAACTGTTTTTT
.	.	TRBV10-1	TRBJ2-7	CASRRRVYEQYF	TGCGCCAGCAGGCGTCGGGTCTACGAGCAGTACTTC
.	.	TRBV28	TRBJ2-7	CASSLAALTEQYF	TGTGCCAGCAGTTTGGCGGCTTTAACCGAGCAGTACTTC
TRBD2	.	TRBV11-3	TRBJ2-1	CASSPLSGRAYNEQFF	TGTGCCAGCAGCCCTCTTAGCGGGAGGGCATACAATGAGCAGTTCTTC
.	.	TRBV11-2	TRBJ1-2	CASSLLQGNGYTF	TGTGCCAGCAGCTTACTGCAGGGGAACGGCTACACCTTC
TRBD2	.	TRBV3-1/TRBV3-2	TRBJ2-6	CASSHTAGVLAGANVLTF	TGTGCCAGCAGCCACACGGCGGGAGTATTGGCTGGGGCCAACGTCCTGACTTTC
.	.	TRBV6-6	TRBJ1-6	CASSYLGPLHF	TGTGCCAGCAGTTACCTCGGACCCCTCCACTTT
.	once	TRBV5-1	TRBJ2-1	CASSLERVVRNEQFF	TGCGCCAGCAGCTTGGAACGGGTGGTAAGGAATGAGCAGTTCTTC